This T cell receptor beta chain was documented in a study of immune characteristics of hereditary and idiopathic chronic pancreatitis. Regarding the study in general: The study examined local immune cells and TCRbeta repertoires in the pancreas in hereditary and idiopathic chronic pancreatitis, using control pancreases from organ donors for comparison. TCRbeta sequencing was performed on four or five control pancreases, roughly seven hereditary chronic pancreatitis pancreases and roughly 6 idiopathic chronic pancreatitis pancreases. The gDNA-based approach was selected because the approach required minimal in vitro experimental manipulation of T cells infiltrating the pancreas.

Comment on this clone: Its binding antigen is unknown. No base quality information exists; no much larger clone differs at one position.

Patients undergoing total pancreatectomy with islet autotransplantation (TPIAT) were the source of the chronic pancreatitis pancreas tissue. The chronic pancreatitis patients who were included had no known history of diabetes. For TCRbeta sequencing, genomic DNA was extracted directly from bulk pancreas tissue without sorting T cells. At two US centers, pancreas tissues from patients and organ donors were collected on a consecutive basis. Library preparation employed the immunoSEQ multiplex PCR assay. The TCRbeta CDR3 region and neighboring sequences were amplified from pancreatic genomic DNA and then sequenced. The paper's processing steps were these. Productive clonality and productive rearrangement counts were measured along with repertoire diversity, which was expressed as a mean normalized Shannon-Wiener index. Control and chronic pancreatitis repertoire metrics were compared by means of the nonparametric Mann-Whitney U test. A shared clonotype was defined as a CDR3beta sequence with the same amino acid composition and length across subjects. In TCRdb, the immuneACCESS table is reduced to in-frame sequences with V and J assigned. These tables do not hold every clone; where another copy was compared, an unresolved V gene accounts for under half, and the others remain unexplained. That table furnishes V, J and clone size, whereas the DNA furnished D and trimming. This sample lists about 14,000 clones; less than 85% were detected once. Over 12% of the sample goes to the ten largest clones.

General findings and caveats noted by the study authors: Patient tissue was available only at the time of TPIAT, so disease duration differences may have influenced immune findings. Both chronic pancreatitis groups showed significantly increased TCRbeta repertoire diversity and reduced clonality versus controls. The study did not include chronic pancreatitis caused by alcohol use. Among 13 chronic pancreatitis patients, the number of productive TCR rearrangements showed a positive correlation with disease severity scores.

Sequencing was done on a sample of pancreas tissue with hereditary chronic pancreatitis. This TCR came from a human donor with chronic pancreatitis.

The CDR3: CASSERPAGGNEQYF. The DNA sequence is given as TGTGCCAGCAGTGAACGCCCAGCGGGAGGTAACGAGCAGTACTTC. Recombination linked TRBV6-1 to TRBJ2-7; 9 nucleotides in the junction match TRBD2. Here V drops 2 bases and J drops 5 bases, and the junction holds 7 bases not matched to any gene. There are 15 amino acids in the CDR3, from cysteine to phenylalanine inclusive. Solely the CDR3 DNA is kept, with 45 bases framed from the first base. The germline V gene yields MNHNS for CDR1 and SASEGT for CDR2.